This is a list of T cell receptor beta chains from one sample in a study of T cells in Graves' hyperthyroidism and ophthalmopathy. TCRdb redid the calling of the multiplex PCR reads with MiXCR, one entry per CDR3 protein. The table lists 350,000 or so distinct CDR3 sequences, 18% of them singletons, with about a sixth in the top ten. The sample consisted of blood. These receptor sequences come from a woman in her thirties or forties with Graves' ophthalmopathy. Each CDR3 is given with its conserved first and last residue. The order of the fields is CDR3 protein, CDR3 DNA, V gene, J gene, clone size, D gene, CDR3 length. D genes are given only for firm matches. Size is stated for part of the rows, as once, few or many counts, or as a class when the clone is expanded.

CDR3 protein: CASSLADAGSGNTIYF
CDR3 DNA: TGTGCCAGCAGCTTAGCGGACGCCGGTAGTGGAAACACCATATATTTT
V gene: TRBV7-8
J gene: TRBJ1-3
clone size: many
D gene: -
CDR3 length: 16

CDR3 protein: CAWTDQPGVGRSPLHF
CDR3 DNA: TGTGCCTGGACCGACCAACCAGGGGTAGGCCGCTCACCCCTCCACTTT
V gene: TRBV30
J gene: TRBJ1-6
clone size: many
D gene: -
CDR3 length: 16

CDR3 protein: CASSSNRGSPLHF
CDR3 DNA: TGTGCCAGCAGTAGTAACAGGGGATCACCCCTCCACTTT
V gene: TRBV3-1
J gene: TRBJ1-6
clone size: few
D gene: TRBD1
CDR3 length: 13

CDR3 protein: CSASTSNYGYTF
CDR3 DNA: TGCAGTGCTAGTACCAGTAACTATGGCTACACCTTC
V gene: TRBV20-1
J gene: TRBJ1-2
clone size: -
D gene: -
CDR3 length: 12

CDR3 protein: CASSLLGTSGRGETQYF
CDR3 DNA: TGCGCCAGCAGCTTACTAGGGACTAGCGGGAGGGGAGAGACCCAGTACTTC
V gene: TRBV5-1
J gene: TRBJ2-5
clone size: many
D gene: TRBD2
CDR3 length: 17

CDR3 protein: CASSYTQRGYYEQYF
CDR3 DNA: TGTGCCAGCAGTTACACCCAGCGGGGCTACTACGAGCAGTACTTC
V gene: TRBV6-2/TRBV6-3
J gene: TRBJ2-7
clone size: -
D gene: TRBD2
CDR3 length: 15

CDR3 protein: CASSPGQSGQPQHF
CDR3 DNA: TGTGCCAGCAGTCCGGGACAGTCCGGTCAGCCCCAGCATTTT
V gene: TRBV27
J gene: TRBJ1-5
clone size: -
D gene: TRBD1
CDR3 length: 14

CDR3 protein: CASTGRTGAPRGETQYF
CDR3 DNA: TGTGCCAGCACCGGACGGACAGGGGCTCCGAGGGGAGAGACCCAGTACTTC
V gene: TRBV28
J gene: TRBJ2-5
clone size: many
D gene: TRBD1
CDR3 length: 17

CDR3 protein: CASSKGGGVHQPQHF
CDR3 DNA: TGTGCCAGCAGTAAAGGGGGGGGGGTTCATCAGCCCCAGCATTTT
V gene: TRBV2
J gene: TRBJ1-5
clone size: many
D gene: -
CDR3 length: 15

CDR3 protein: CSVEGLGGNTQYF
CDR3 DNA: TGCAGCGTTGAAGGGTTAGGCGGGAATACGCAGTATTTT
V gene: TRBV29-1
J gene: TRBJ2-3
clone size: many
D gene: -
CDR3 length: 13

CDR3 protein: CSAPRQGAYGYTF
CDR3 DNA: TGCAGTGCTCCTAGACAGGGGGCCTATGGCTACACCTTC
V gene: TRBV20-1
J gene: TRBJ1-2
clone size: many
D gene: TRBD1
CDR3 length: 13

CDR3 protein: CAGSSGAATYEQYF
CDR3 DNA: TGTGCCGGCTCCTCCGGAGCGGCCACCTACGAGCAGTACTTC
V gene: TRBV2
J gene: TRBJ2-7
clone size: many
D gene: -
CDR3 length: 14

CDR3 protein: CASSFGIAGGADEQYF
CDR3 DNA: TGTGCCAGCAGCTTCGGGATAGCGGGAGGGGCGGACGAGCAGTACTTC
V gene: TRBV7-2
J gene: TRBJ2-7
clone size: many
D gene: TRBD2
CDR3 length: 16

CDR3 protein: CASSPGTGNNQPQHF
CDR3 DNA: TGTGCCAGCAGTCCCGGGACAGGGAACAATCAGCCCCAGCATTTT
V gene: TRBV12-3/TRBV12-4
J gene: TRBJ1-5
clone size: many
D gene: TRBD1
CDR3 length: 15

CDR3 protein: CASSDRDGKNTEAFF
CDR3 DNA: TGTGCCAGCAGCGATCGGGACGGGAAAAACACTGAAGCTTTCTTT
V gene: TRBV5-6
J gene: TRBJ1-1
clone size: many
D gene: -
CDR3 length: 15

CDR3 protein: CASSVAAGGNIQYF
CDR3 DNA: TGTGCCAGCAGCGTAGCGGCGGGAGGGAACATTCAGTACTTC
V gene: TRBV27
J gene: TRBJ2-4
clone size: many
D gene: TRBD2
CDR3 length: 14

CDR3 protein: CATSDWGAGEPFF
CDR3 DNA: TGTGCCACCAGTGATTGGGGGGCCGGGGAGCCGTTTTTT
V gene: TRBV24-1
J gene: TRBJ2-2
clone size: -
D gene: -
CDR3 length: 13

CDR3 protein: CASSYSPGPNSPLHF
CDR3 DNA: TGTGCCAGCAGTTACTCGCCGGGGCCAAATTCACCCCTCCACTTT
V gene: TRBV6-2/TRBV6-3
J gene: TRBJ1-6
clone size: many
D gene: -
CDR3 length: 15

CDR3 protein: CASSEGARSTEAFF
CDR3 DNA: TGTGCCAGCAGCGAAGGGGCCCGGAGCACTGAAGCTTTCTTT
V gene: TRBV12-3/TRBV12-4
J gene: TRBJ1-1
clone size: many
D gene: -
CDR3 length: 14

CDR3 protein: CSAPTGGWETQYF
CDR3 DNA: TGCAGTGCTCCGACAGGGGGTTGGGAGACCCAGTACTTC
V gene: TRBV20-1
J gene: TRBJ2-5
clone size: many
D gene: TRBD1
CDR3 length: 13

CDR3 protein: CASAPSELLNTEAFF
CDR3 DNA: TGTGCCAGCGCCCCTTCAGAACTACTAAACACTGAAGCTTTCTTT
V gene: TRBV12-3/TRBV12-4
J gene: TRBJ1-1
clone size: many
D gene: -
CDR3 length: 15

CDR3 protein: CASGPDSYGYTF
CDR3 DNA: TGTGCTAGTGGCCCGGACAGCTATGGCTACACCTTC
V gene: TRBV12-5
J gene: TRBJ1-2
clone size: few
D gene: -
CDR3 length: 12

CDR3 protein: CASSLAPDYGYTF
CDR3 DNA: TGTGCCAGCAGCTTAGCCCCGGACTATGGCTACACCTTC
V gene: TRBV7-6
J gene: TRBJ1-2
clone size: many
D gene: -
CDR3 length: 13

CDR3 protein: CAISESPGNAFF
CDR3 DNA: TGTGCCATCAGTGAATCTCCGGGTAACGCTTTCTTT
V gene: TRBV10-3
J gene: TRBJ1-1
clone size: many
D gene: -
CDR3 length: 12

CDR3 protein: CASSLAPDTNYGYTF
CDR3 DNA: TGCGCCAGCAGCTTGGCCCCGGACACAAACTATGGCTACACCTTC
V gene: TRBV5-1
J gene: TRBJ1-2
clone size: many
D gene: -
CDR3 length: 15

CDR3 protein: CASSFKVRNTEAFF
CDR3 DNA: TGCGCCAGCAGCTTCAAGGTTAGGAACACTGAAGCTTTCTTT
V gene: TRBV5-1
J gene: TRBJ1-1
clone size: many
D gene: -
CDR3 length: 14

CDR3 protein: CASSLDRGQNTEAFF
CDR3 DNA: TGTGCCAGCAGTTTAGACAGGGGGCAAAACACTGAAGCTTTCTTT
V gene: TRBV6-2/TRBV6-3
J gene: TRBJ1-1
clone size: many
D gene: TRBD1
CDR3 length: 15

CDR3 protein: CASSSGPGTGGGEQYF
CDR3 DNA: TGTGCCAGCAGTTCGGGACCCGGGACAGGGGGCGGCGAGCAGTACTTC
V gene: TRBV6-5
J gene: TRBJ2-7
clone size: -
D gene: TRBD1
CDR3 length: 16

CDR3 protein: CASSPRTHNYNEQFF
CDR3 DNA: TGTGCCAGCAGTCCACGGACCCACAACTACAATGAGCAGTTCTTC
V gene: TRBV28
J gene: TRBJ2-1
clone size: many
D gene: -
CDR3 length: 15

CDR3 protein: CASSKGANTGELFF
CDR3 DNA: TGTGCCAGCAGTAAAGGCGCGAACACCGGGGAGCTGTTTTTT
V gene: TRBV6-1
J gene: TRBJ2-2
clone size: many
D gene: -
CDR3 length: 14

CDR3 protein: CSASSVGGLRTEAFF
CDR3 DNA: TGCAGTGCTAGTTCGGTTGGGGGCCTAAGGACTGAAGCTTTCTTT
V gene: TRBV20-1
J gene: TRBJ1-1
clone size: many
D gene: -
CDR3 length: 15

CDR3 protein: CSVDSGTLEAFF
CDR3 DNA: TGCAGCGTTGATTCCGGAACTCTTGAAGCTTTCTTT
V gene: TRBV29-1
J gene: TRBJ1-1
clone size: many
D gene: -
CDR3 length: 12

CDR3 protein: CASSFNWGGISTDTQYF
CDR3 DNA: TGTGCCAGCAGTTTTAATTGGGGGGGGATTAGCACAGATACGCAGTATTTT
V gene: TRBV28
J gene: TRBJ2-3
clone size: many
D gene: TRBD2
CDR3 length: 17

CDR3 protein: CASAMGDNSPLHF
CDR3 DNA: TGTGCCAGCGCCATGGGGGATAATTCACCCCTCCACTTT
V gene: TRBV2
J gene: TRBJ1-6
clone size: many
D gene: -
CDR3 length: 13

CDR3 protein: CASSHETRNQETQYF
CDR3 DNA: TGTGCCAGCAGTCACGAGACTAGAAATCAAGAGACCCAGTACTTC
V gene: TRBV12-3/TRBV12-4
J gene: TRBJ2-5
clone size: many
D gene: -
CDR3 length: 15

CDR3 protein: CASHQGGTYGHTF
CDR3 DNA: TGTGCCAGCCATCAGGGGGGGACCTATGGCCACACCTTC
V gene: TRBV12-3/TRBV12-4
J gene: TRBJ1-2
clone size: many
D gene: TRBD1
CDR3 length: 13

CDR3 protein: CAISAGFVHEQYF
CDR3 DNA: TGTGCCATCAGTGCAGGGTTTGTCCACGAGCAGTACTTC
V gene: TRBV10-3
J gene: TRBJ2-7
clone size: many
D gene: -
CDR3 length: 13

CDR3 protein: CASSTRTHWGQYF
CDR3 DNA: TGTGCCAGCAGTACTCGGACACATTGGGGGCAGTACTTC
V gene: TRBV12-3/TRBV12-4
J gene: TRBJ2-7
clone size: many
D gene: -
CDR3 length: 13

CDR3 protein: CASNPGQREIGELFF
CDR3 DNA: TGTGCCAGCAACCCAGGGCAGCGGGAAATCGGGGAGCTGTTTTTT
V gene: TRBV6-2/TRBV6-3
J gene: TRBJ2-2
clone size: many
D gene: TRBD2
CDR3 length: 15

CDR3 protein: CASSFGTHSYEQYF
CDR3 DNA: TGTGCCAGCAGCTTCGGGACTCACTCCTACGAGCAGTACTTC
V gene: TRBV5-6
J gene: TRBJ2-7
clone size: many
D gene: -
CDR3 length: 14

CDR3 protein: CASSLLRGSRETQYF
CDR3 DNA: TGTGCCAGCAGTTTATTAAGGGGGTCACGGGAGACCCAGTACTTC
V gene: TRBV27
J gene: TRBJ2-5
clone size: many
D gene: -
CDR3 length: 15

CDR3 protein: CASTARVGGSYSGANVLTF
CDR3 DNA: TGTGCCAGCACCGCAAGGGTGGGGGGTTCCTACTCTGGGGCCAACGTCCTGACTTTC
V gene: TRBV2
J gene: TRBJ2-6
clone size: many
D gene: -
CDR3 length: 19

CDR3 protein: CSALDGNNYGYTF
CDR3 DNA: TGCAGCGCTCTGGACGGAAATAACTATGGCTACACCTTC
V gene: TRBV29-1
J gene: TRBJ1-2
clone size: many
D gene: -
CDR3 length: 13

CDR3 protein: CASSLFPREAHYEQYF
CDR3 DNA: TGTGCCAGCAGCTTATTCCCCCGGGAGGCACACTACGAGCAGTACTTC
V gene: TRBV11-3
J gene: TRBJ2-7
clone size: many
D gene: TRBD2
CDR3 length: 16

CDR3 protein: CSARPAPGLAGEGQYF
CDR3 DNA: TGCAGTGCGCGACCCGCTCCGGGACTAGCGGGAGAGGGGCAGTACTTC
V gene: TRBV20-1
J gene: TRBJ2-7
clone size: few
D gene: TRBD2
CDR3 length: 16

CDR3 protein: CATSREGVRGWDNQPQHF
CDR3 DNA: TGTGCCACCAGCAGAGAGGGTGTTCGGGGGTGGGACAATCAGCCCCAGCATTTT
V gene: TRBV15
J gene: TRBJ1-5
clone size: many
D gene: -
CDR3 length: 18

CDR3 protein: CASRGTSGNTGELFF
CDR3 DNA: TGTGCCAGCCGAGGGACTAGCGGGAACACCGGGGAGCTGTTTTTT
V gene: TRBV2
J gene: TRBJ2-2
clone size: -
D gene: TRBD2
CDR3 length: 15

CDR3 protein: CASVLDRGGTEAFF
CDR3 DNA: TGTGCTAGTGTCCTGGACAGGGGAGGTACTGAAGCTTTCTTT
V gene: TRBV12-5
J gene: TRBJ1-1
clone size: many
D gene: TRBD1
CDR3 length: 14

CDR3 protein: CASSPRDREETQYF
CDR3 DNA: TGTGCCAGCAGTCCCCGGGACAGGGAAGAGACCCAGTACTTC
V gene: TRBV12-3/TRBV12-4
J gene: TRBJ2-5
clone size: many
D gene: TRBD1
CDR3 length: 14

CDR3 protein: CASSQVGAGGSEQYF
CDR3 DNA: TGTGCCAGCAGCCAAGTAGGGGCGGGAGGGAGCGAGCAGTACTTC
V gene: TRBV4-2
J gene: TRBJ2-7
clone size: many
D gene: TRBD2
CDR3 length: 15

CDR3 protein: CASSMGGVRPPYEQYF
CDR3 DNA: TGTGCCAGTAGTATGGGAGGCGTTCGGCCTCCCTACGAGCAGTACTTC
V gene: TRBV19
J gene: TRBJ2-7
clone size: many
D gene: -
CDR3 length: 16